One sample yielded the 18 T cell receptor beta chains listed below, sequenced in a study of control samples from healthy donors and cancer patients. Sequencing used immunoSEQ multiplex PCR; TCRdb keeps in-frame clones, though not all of them. The data show approximately 140,000 clones, about 90% seen once. The sample consisted of blood. The receptor source for this set is a man between 18 and 29 years old in good health.

The V gene is TRBV10-1, the J gene TRBJ2-3, with D perhaps matching TRBD1 (5 bases). V lost 3 bases and J 2 bases, leaving 15 bases between the germline ends. CDR1 is WNHNN and CDR2 is SYGVQD in the germline V gene (reference sequence). CDR3 length: 16 residues. The CDR3 DNA reads as TGCGCCAGCAGTGATGACAGAAACCTACTCACAGATACGCAGTATTTT. It yields the protein CASSDDRNLLTDTQYF.

The chain couples TRBV4-1 to TRBJ1-2, with a possible D match to TRBD1 (5 bases). Germline CDR1 reads MGHRA; CDR2 reads YSYEKL. Trimming stripped 0 bases from V and 0 bases from J, with 8 bases between. This CDR3 spans 15 amino acids. The CDR3 loop is CASSQDRVTNYGYTF. CDR3 bases: TGCGCCAGCAGCCAAGACAGGGTTACTAACTATGGCTACACCTTC.

This sequence joins TRBV3-1 (or the pseudogene TRBV3-2) and TRBJ1-6; 10 nucleotides agree with TRBD1. The CDR3 runs to 16 residues. Trimming at V came to 2 bases and at J to 7 bases, leaving 5 bases not matched to a gene. CDR1 and CDR2 from the germline V gene are LGHDT and YNNKEL (reference sequence). The CDR3 reads CASSQPRTGGNSPLHF. The CDR3, as DNA: TGTGCCAGCAGCCAACCCCGGACAGGGGGAAATTCACCCCTCCACTTT.

The chain carries TRBV19 and TRBJ2-7; D ambiguous. The CDR3 extends over 14 amino acids. The germline V and J ends were trimmed by 2 bases and 5 bases, with 13 bases remaining between them. Germline CDR1 LNHDA, CDR2 SQIVND (reference sequence). As DNA, the CDR3 is TGTGCCAGTAGTATACTCCCTGACACGCACGAGCAGTACTTC. Amino acid sequence: CASSILPDTHEQYF.

The V call is TRBV9, the J call TRBJ1-3; no clear D gene. The CDR3 extends over 14 amino acids. Germline V gene sequence: CDR1 SGDLS, CDR2 YYNGEE. Trimming removed 6 bases from V and 3 bases from J, with 13 bases in between. The DNA for the CDR3 is TGTGCCAGCATGCGGTCCGCGGATGGAAACACCATATATTTT. This sequence encodes CASMRSADGNTIYF.

The chain combines TRBV5-6 with TRBJ2-7; unclear D gene. The V gene lost 2 bases and the J gene lost 0 bases, with 6 bases spanning the gap. The CDR3 length is 13 residues. Germline V lookup: CDR1 SGHDT, CDR2 YYEEEE. CDR3 residues: CASSFADSYEQYF. CDR3 DNA sequence: TGTGCCAGCAGCTTTGCAGACTCCTACGAGCAGTACTTC.

This chain joins TRBV5-1 and TRBJ2-2; 15 bases are shared with TRBD2. This CDR3 contains 21 residues. From germline, CDR1 is SGHRS and CDR2 YFSETQ. V was pared by 1 base and J by 1 base, with 11 bases of the junction left unmatched. The CDR3 region is CASSLRPPGTSGGMNTGELFF. The DNA of the CDR3 is TGCGCCAGCAGCTTGCGACCCCCCGGGACTAGCGGGGGGATGAACACCGGGGAGCTGTTTTTT.

V and J are TRBV7-9 and TRBJ1-1; no definite D call. The germline gives CDR1 SEHNR, CDR2 FQNEAQ (reference sequence). The CDR3 loop spans 13 amino acids. V was cut by 5 bases and J by 1 base, with 8 bases left in between. The CDR3 DNA reads as TGTGCCAGCAGCAGAGACTGGAACACTGAAGCTTTCTTT. It is translated as CASSRDWNTEAFF.

Remarks on this clone: The identical CDR3 is also encoded by other nucleotide sequences in the sample. The chain couples TRBV6-1 to TRBJ1-5; D not resolved. Trimming stripped 3 bases from V and 0 bases from J, with 6 bases between. Germline V gives CDR1 MNHNS, CDR2 SASEGT. The CDR3 is 14 amino acids. CDR3 nucleotides: TGTGCCAGCAGTGAGGGATATAGCAATCAGCCCCAGCATTTT. It yields the protein CASSEGYSNQPQHF.

The CDR3 here is CASSRGNTEAFF. CDR3 sequence (DNA): TGTGCCAGCAGTCGGGGGAACACTGAAGCTTTCTTT. This sequence joins TRBV5-6 and TRBJ1-1; no definite D call. Germline lookup yields CDR1 SGHDT and CDR2 YYEEEE. Trimming left V 5 bases short and J 1 base short, with 6 bases between. CDR3 length: 12 residues.

This chain links TRBV19 with TRBJ1-2, with no clear D. The CDR3 contains 12 residues. Trimming removed 7 bases at V and 8 bases at J, with 14 bases between. Germline V gives CDR1 LNHDA, CDR2 SQIVND (reference sequence). The CDR3: CASISGSGGYTF. The DNA for the CDR3 is TGTGCCAGTATCTCGGGTTCAGGAGGCTACACCTTC.

For the CDR3, the DNA is TGTGCCAGCAGCTTAAAAGAGGGTATTACGAGGGGAGAGCAGTACTTC. This encodes CASSLKEGITRGEQYF. This sequence joins TRBV11-2 and TRBJ2-7; tentatively, D is TRBD1 or TRBD2 (5 bases each). This CDR3 comprises 16 residues. CDR1 is SGHAT, CDR2 FQNNGV, per germline. V was pared by 2 bases and J by 7 bases, with 21 bases between.

The gene calls are TRBV3-1 (or the pseudogene TRBV3-2) and TRBJ1-3; D might be TRBD1 (5 bases). Germline V gene data show CDR1 as LGHDT and CDR2 as YNNKEL (reference sequence). V lost 3 bases and J lost 4, with 10 bases in between. The CDR3 covers 14 residues. CDR3 nucleotide sequence: TGTGCCAGCAGCCACGGGACGACCGGAAACACCATATATTTT. It specifies CASSHGTTGNTIYF.

The count of this clone is one. The chain joins TRBV4-1 to TRBJ1-5; the D is unclear. V was pared by 0 bases and J by 7 bases, with 16 bases between. CDR1 is MGHRA and CDR2 is YSYEKL in the germline V gene. The CDR3 covers 16 residues. Written as DNA, the CDR3 is TGCGCCAGCAGCCAAGACCCTATTGCTCCGAGGCAGCCCCAGCATTTT. This sequence encodes CASSQDPIAPRQPQHF.

The chain combines TRBV18 with TRBJ2-4; D ambiguous. CDR3 length equals 12 residues. Germline V CDR1 and CDR2: KGHSH, LQKENI. V lost 6 bases, J lost 5 bases, and 8 bases lay in between. The CDR3 sequence: CASSLAENIQYF. The CDR3, as DNA: TGTGCCAGCTCCCTCGCGGAAAACATTCAGTACTTC.

Only one count was recorded for this clone. V gene TRBV19 combines with J gene TRBJ1-5; D unresolved. In germline, CDR1 is LNHDA, CDR2 SQIVND (reference sequence). With 2 bases removed from V and 5 bases from J, the gap between germline ends came to 7 bases. The CDR3 contains 13 residues. The CDR3 bases are TGTGCCAGTAGTATACCCCCGGATCAGCCCCAGCATTTT. It translates to CASSIPPDQPQHF.

V and J are TRBV9 and TRBJ2-7, with D possibly being TRBD1 or TRBD2 (6 bases each). The CDR3 is 15 amino acids. The germline V gene encodes CDR1 SGDLS and CDR2 YYNGEE. Trimming removed 0 bases from V and 4 bases from J, with 14 bases in between. In DNA form, the CDR3 reads TGTGCCAGCAGCGTAGTGCCCACAGGGACTTACGAGCAGTACTTC. Residues: CASSVVPTGTYEQYF.

In the case of this clone: Within the sample, other DNA sequences also encode this same CDR3. V is TRBV4-3 and J is TRBJ2-3; unclear D gene. Germline V gene sequence: CDR1 LGHNA, CDR2 YSLEER. The CDR3 covers 13 residues. Trimming took off 0 bases at V and 2 bases at J, with 3 bases between the two ends. This chain's CDR3 is CASSQDPTDTQYF. The CDR3, as DNA: TGCGCCAGCAGCCAAGACCCCACAGATACGCAGTATTTT.